The sequence of this T cell receptor (beta chain) was determined in a study of shared clonotypes between healthy human individuals. Broader study findings: Exclusively blood specimens were collected; tissue repertoires likely differ. About 5% of naive CD4 clonotypes were shared across four donors.

On this clone: The antigen is not known.

The study ran the assay at deep level. Authors' analysis steps: ImmunoSEQ yielded junction-only sequences lacking quality scores, so filtering differed. Generated by immunoSEQ multiplex PCR, the TCRdb table keeps only in-frame clones and is missing some. D and trimming come from the DNA, and the V and J calls and clone size come from that table. The sample holds approximately 2.3 million clones, about 92% seen once. The CDR3 has 15 residues. The germline gives CDR1 SGHTA, CDR2 FQGNSA. The trim removed 5 bases at V and 4 bases at J, leaving 4 bases unmatched. The chain joins TRBV7-2 to TRBJ2-1; 11 bases align to TRBD1. The sample comprised naive CD4+ T cells from PBMCs. Subset meaning: CD45RA+ positively selected. The source is a man between 18 and 35 years old in good health. Some clones in this sample may be carry-over from other donors' samples. Here the CDR3 reads CASSPGTGGYNEQFF. The CDR3 bases are TGTGCCAGCAGCCCCGGGACAGGGGGTTACAATGAGCAGTTCTTC. The whole variable domain, remainder taken from reference TRBV7-2 and TRBJ2-1, is GAGVSQSPSNKVTEKGKDVELRCDPISGHTALYWYRQSLGQGLEFLIYFQGNSAPDKSGLPSDRFSAERTGGSVSTLTIQRTQQEDSAVYLCASSPGTGGYNEQFFGPGTRLTVL.